This T cell receptor (beta chain) was captured in a study of cytomegalovirus exposure and HLA in healthy donors. This clone was seen just once. Per the germline V gene, CDR1 is GTSNPN and CDR2 is SVGIG (reference sequence). V lost 7 bases and J lost 1, with 11 bases in between. The CDR3 has 12 residues. Repertoires were generated with immunoSEQ multiplex PCR, while TCRdb's copy carries only in-frame clones and drops some. The table has approximately 240,000 clones, around nine tenths seen once; the top ten hold around 1%. Input material: PBMCs. This sequence originates from a woman aged 18-29 years in good health and CMV-seronegative. J is TRBJ2-7 and V is TRBV30; D unresolved. In DNA form, the CDR3 reads TGTGCCTCGACACTCGATTCCTACGAGCAGTACTTC. Amino acids: CASTLDSYEQYF.